The sequence of this T cell receptor beta chain was determined in a study of spatial heterogeneity in lung cancer. Whole-study context: There were, on average, more than 8.5 raw-read appearances for each unique TCR and UMI combination.

A single record per CDR3 protein comes from TCRdb applying MiXCR to the 5' RACE reads. The repertoire consists of about 12,000 distinct CDR3 sequences, with 17% occurring once and the leading ten covering roughly half. Per germline, CDR1 MNHEY and CDR2 SMNVEV (reference sequence). This CDR3 is built from 14 residues. V shed 4 bases and J 8 bases; nucleotides not matched to a gene: 10. Time point defined: sample taken at primary tumor resection. Whole RNA obtained from tumor, nontumor lung or frozen PBMC underwent sequencing without sorting. The rearrangement uses TRBV27 and TRBJ1-2, with 7 bases that match TRBD1. Sequences were derived from PBMCs, sampled at surgery. The TCR was taken from a male donor with early-stage non-small cell lung cancer. The CDR3 DNA reads TGTGCCAGCAGTTCACCCTTGACAGGGCAAGGCTACACCTTC. Its translation is CASSSPLTGQGYTF.